A selection of T cell receptor beta chains follows, all from one sample in a study of siplizumab effects on memory and regulatory T cells. TCRdb's table, derived via immunoSEQ multiplex PCR, lists solely in-frame clones and lacks some. The sample has just over 40,000 clones, around 89% seen once; the top ten hold roughly 0.25%. The source material was naive CD4+ T cells sorted from blood. The receptors originated from a human donor in good health. Both conserved end residues are part of each CDR3. The D gene is left open where the match is weak. Rows may omit the clone size; those that give it use once, few, many or a size class.

DNA	CDR3	V	size	D	J
TGTGCCAGCAGCCCCTCTCGAGAGACCCAGTACTTC	CASSPSRETQYF	TRBV5-6	.	.	TRBJ2-5
TGTGCCAGCAGCCTCCCCGGGACAGGGCATCGGGAGCAGTACTTC	CASSLPGTGHREQYF	TRBV7-2	.	TRBD1	TRBJ2-7
TGTGCCAGCAGTATCAGGGATGAAGCTTTCTTT	CASSIRDEAFF	TRBV5-6	few	.	TRBJ1-1
TGTGCTAGTGGTTTTGGGGGAACCGGGGCCAACGTCCTGACTTTC	CASGFGGTGANVLTF	TRBV12-5	.	.	TRBJ2-6
TGTGCCAGCAGCTTGGCCATTGGGGAGCGCAATCAGCCCCAGCATTTT	CASSLAIGERNQPQHF	TRBV5-6	.	.	TRBJ1-5
TGTGCCAGCACCAGGACAGCTCCCGCAGGCCTCTATGGCTACACCTTC	CASTRTAPAGLYGYTF	TRBV2	.	.	TRBJ1-2
TGTGCCAGCAGTTTCTCGACAGGGGGAACCTACGAGCAGTACTTC	CASSFSTGGTYEQYF	TRBV6-5	.	TRBD1	TRBJ2-7
TGTGCCAGCAGCAGGACTAGCGGGAAGTCCTACGAGCAGTACTTC	CASSRTSGKSYEQYF	TRBV6-1	.	TRBD2	TRBJ2-7
TGTGCCAGCTCACCACGATCCGGACAGGGAAGGACTGAAGCTTTCTTT	CASSPRSGQGRTEAFF	TRBV18	.	TRBD1	TRBJ1-1
TGTGCCAGCAGCCCCCACCATAGCAATCAGCCCCAGCATTTT	CASSPHHSNQPQHF	TRBV7-2	few	.	TRBJ1-5
TGTGCCAGTAGTGTACCCCTTCAGGGCTACACCTTC	CASSVPLQGYTF	TRBV19	.	.	TRBJ1-2
TGCGCCAGCAGCTTGGGCGGGGTAAGCACAGATACGCAGTATTTT	CASSLGGVSTDTQYF	TRBV5-1	.	.	TRBJ2-3
TGTGCCAGCCCAAGGGGAAGGGATACGCAGTATTTT	CASPRGRDTQYF	TRBV11-2	.	.	TRBJ2-3
TGTGCCAGCAGCCCTGAGTCAGGGGGCCGTGGCTACACCTTC	CASSPESGGRGYTF	TRBV5-4	.	TRBD1	TRBJ1-2
TGCAGCGTTCCCCCGGGACGGGACTACAATGAGCGGCAGTTCTTC	CSVPPGRDYNERQFF	TRBV29-1	.	TRBD2	TRBJ2-1
TGTGCCAGCACCGCAGGGGAATCGGGTGAAGCTTTCTTT	CASTAGESGEAFF	TRBV9	.	.	TRBJ1-1
TGTGCCAGCAGGGGGACAGGGAACTACGAGCAGTACTTC	CASRGTGNYEQYF	TRBV6-1	.	TRBD1	TRBJ2-7
TGTGCCAGCAGTTTTCCGGGACTAGCGGGAGGAAGGGGGTCCTACGAGCAGTACTTC	CASSFPGLAGGRGSYEQYF	TRBV5-6	.	TRBD2	TRBJ2-7
TGTGCCAGTGAGGGGGGACAGGCTCAGGACACTGAAGCTTTCTTT	CASEGGQAQDTEAFF	TRBV6-1	.	TRBD1	TRBJ1-1
TGTGCCAGCAGCTTACAAGAGAATGGCTACACCTTC	CASSLQENGYTF	TRBV5-4	.	.	TRBJ1-2
TGTGCCAGCACCCAGGGACCCGGACTGTTCGGGGAGCTGTTTTTT	CASTQGPGLFGELFF	TRBV7-9	.	.	TRBJ2-2
TGTGCCTGGGGGTCGGTATCGACCAATTCCATATATTTT	CAWGSVSTNSIYF	TRBV30	.	.	TRBJ1-3
TGTGCCAGCAGCTTACAGACAGGGAGCTCCTACGAGCAGTACTTC	CASSLQTGSSYEQYF	TRBV5-5	.	TRBD1	TRBJ2-7
TGTGCCAGCTCACGAACAGCGAACACTGAAGCTTTCTTT	CASSRTANTEAFF	TRBV18	.	.	TRBJ1-1
TGTGCCAGCAGTGAGACTAGCCCTCCTTACGAGCAGTACTTC	CASSETSPPYEQYF	TRBV2	once	TRBD2	TRBJ2-7
TGCAGCGTTGCGAGGGCACAGGCTGAAAAACTGTTTTTT	CSVARAQAEKLFF	TRBV29-1	.	.	TRBJ1-4
TGCGCCAGCAGCTTGGACAGGAACACTGAAGCTTTCTTT	CASSLDRNTEAFF	TRBV5-1	.	.	TRBJ1-1
TGTGCCAGCAGCCGACAGGGACCCGAACCACTAAGCTCCTACGAGCAGTACTTC	CASSRQGPEPLSSYEQYF	TRBV4-2	.	TRBD1	TRBJ2-7
TGTGCCACCAGCAGAGATCGTGGAGGTTCCTACAATGAGCAGTTCTTC	CATSRDRGGSYNEQFF	TRBV15	.	.	TRBJ2-1